This passage covers 29 T cell receptor beta chains from one sample sequenced in a study of blood T cell repertoires in COVID-19 (dated by TCRdb to the early 2020s). Libraries were constructed by the immunoSEQ multiplex PCR assay. The immuneACCESS repertoire file appears here via TCRdb, limited to in-frame rearrangements. These files lack a portion of the clones; in checked studies, under half of the deficit traces to unresolved V genes, and the cause of the others is not known. This sample gives about 68,000 clones in total; 90% of them show up just once. The ten top clones hold roughly 0.47% of the sample. The specimen sequenced was peripheral blood. Source of these receptors: a man aged 50-60 years with COVID-19, enrolled during active disease.

The chain combines TRBV6-5 with TRBJ2-3, with unresolved D. There are 15 residues in the CDR3. Germline V gives CDR1 MNHEY, CDR2 SVGAGI. The V end was cut by 6 bases, the J end by 4 bases, with 17 bases between. CDR3 coding DNA: TGTGCCAGCAGACCCGACTTCCCCGGTCCAGATACGCAGTATTTT. Protein: CASRPDFPGPDTQYF.

The chain has TRBV12-5 and TRBJ2-1; the match to TRBD1 covers 8 bases. With V trimmed by 1 base and J by 0 bases, 5 bases remained unmatched. This CDR3 has 17 amino acids. In germline, CDR1 is LGHNT, CDR2 FRNRAP. CDR3 sequence: CASGLGQGLTSYNEQFF. In nucleotides, the CDR3 is TGTGCTAGTGGTTTGGGACAGGGGCTGACCTCCTACAATGAGCAGTTCTTC.

The V call is TRBV7-9, the J call TRBJ1-1, with 9 bases matching TRBD1. The CDR3 runs to 19 residues. Germline V gene sequence: CDR1 SEHNR, CDR2 FQNEAQ (reference sequence). The junction had 13 bases not matched to a gene; V was cut back by 2 bases and J by 0 bases. In DNA form, the CDR3 reads TGTGCCAGCAGCTTAACCAACAGGGGGCTCGCCTACATGAACACTGAAGCTTTCTTT. Translating it yields CASSLTNRGLAYMNTEAFF.

The chain couples TRBV12-3 or TRBV12-4 to TRBJ1-4, with a tentative D call TRBD1 (5 bases). V lost 6 bases, J lost 7 bases, and 9 bases lay in between. The CDR3 has 12 amino acids. The CDR3 spells CASRGLSEKLFF. CDR3 coding DNA: TGTGCCAGCAGGGGGCTAAGTGAAAAACTGTTTTTT.

V is TRBV3-1 (or the pseudogene TRBV3-2) and J is TRBJ2-1; D possibly corresponds to TRBD2 (5 bases). The CDR3 has 15 amino acids. CDR1 is LGHDT and CDR2 is YNNKEL in the germline V gene (reference sequence). The ends were cut back, 3 bases at V and 0 bases at J, with 9 bases in the middle. CDR3 sequence: CASSQDLHSYNEQFF. Written as DNA, the CDR3 is TGTGCCAGCAGCCAGGACTTACACTCCTACAATGAGCAGTTCTTC.

The DNA for the CDR3 is TGTGCCAGTGGCACGAGGGTGGGTGAGCAGTTCTTC. Amino acids: CASGTRVGEQFF. The chain couples TRBV19 to TRBJ2-1; possible D gene TRBD2, 5 bases. The CDR3 is 12 residues long. V was cut by 8 bases and J by 9 bases, with 14 bases left in between. Germline V gives CDR1 LNHDA, CDR2 SQIVND (reference sequence).

The chain carries TRBV18 and TRBJ2-7; 10 bases align to TRBD1. The CDR3 extends over 16 amino acids. The germline V gene encodes CDR1 KGHSH and CDR2 LQKENI. Germline trimming cut 4 bases from V and 2 bases from J; bases unmatched to any gene: 8. This chain's CDR3 is CASSLRGTGVTYEQYF. The CDR3 DNA is TGTGCCAGCTCACTACGGGGGACAGGGGTCACCTACGAGCAGTACTTC.

V gene TRBV6-5 combines with J gene TRBJ2-5; 8 nucleotides agree with TRBD2. The CDR3 is made up of 13 amino acids. V shed 11 bases and J 5 bases; nucleotides not matched to a gene: 10. Germline CDR1 is MNHEY and CDR2 is SVGAGI. The DNA of the CDR3 is TGTGCCGGCACTGTGACTAGCGAGGAGACCCAGTACTTC. Its protein product is CAGTVTSEETQYF.

The chain joins TRBV5-1 to TRBJ2-5; 7 bases are shared with TRBD2. Germline CDR1 is SGHRS and CDR2 is YFSETQ. The CDR3 is 14 residues long. V lost 2 bases, J lost 4 bases, and 5 bases stayed unmatched. CDR3 in amino acids: CASSFGTTGETQYF. CDR3 in DNA: TGCGCCAGCAGCTTCGGGACTACAGGAGAGACCCAGTACTTC.

The chain recombines TRBV19 with TRBJ1-1, with 7 bases matching TRBD1. CDR1 is LNHDA and CDR2 is SQIVND in the germline V gene (reference sequence). J lost 0 bases, V lost 5 bases, and 6 bases had no gene match. The CDR3 consists of 15 residues. CDR3 protein: CASSGDSSMNTEAFF. The CDR3 DNA reads as TGTGCCAGTAGTGGGGACAGCTCCATGAACACTGAAGCTTTCTTT.

The chain combines TRBV5-1 with TRBJ2-2; a weak D match, TRBD2 (5 bases). Germline CDR1 SGHRS, CDR2 YFSETQ. The V and J ends lost 3 bases and 0 bases respectively, with 9 bases between them. The CDR3 loop spans 15 amino acids. The CDR3 DNA follows: TGCGCCAGCAGCTACAACGGGGCGAACACCGGGGAGCTGTTTTTT. Translating it yields CASSYNGANTGELFF.

About this clone itself: Germline and junction disagree at one end, which may indicate a read error. The chain carries TRBV7-2 and TRBJ2-5; 12 nucleotides agree with TRBD2. Germline-derived CDR1 and CDR2 are SGHTA and FQGNSA. The CDR3 covers 15 residues. The CDR3 coding sequence is TGTGCCAGCAGTCGACTGACTAGCGGGAGTGTGGGAGGTGACTTC. Translation: CASSRLTSGSVGGDF.

The J gene is TRBJ1-5, the V gene TRBV19; TRBD1 aligns across 12 bases. This CDR3 comprises 16 residues. Germline V gene data show CDR1 as LNHDA and CDR2 as SQIVND (reference sequence). The trim removed 4 bases at V and 10 bases at J, leaving 11 bases unmatched. The CDR3 protein is CASSRTGTGGGGPQHF. In DNA form, the CDR3 reads TGTGCCAGTAGTAGGACCGGGACAGGGGGCGGAGGACCCCAGCATTTT.

This clone has a single count. The gene calls are TRBV11-2 and TRBJ1-2; D is uncertain. The CDR3 contains 12 residues. V lost 5 bases to trimming and J lost 8 bases, with 12 bases between them. Germline values: CDR1 SGHAT, CDR2 FQNNGV. DNA for the CDR3: TGTGCCAGCAGCCCTGGAGGGTACGGCTACACCTTC. It encodes CASSPGGYGYTF. The variable domain in full, with the rest retrieved from reference TRBV11-2 and TRBJ1-2, is EAGVAQSPRYKIIEKRQSVAFWCNPISGHATLYWYQQILGQGPKLLIQFQNNGVVDDSQLPKDRFSAERLKGVDSTLKIQPAKLEDSAVYLCASSPGGYGYTFGSGTRLTVV.

The J gene is TRBJ2-3, the V gene TRBV24-1, with a tentative D call TRBD1 (5 bases). The CDR3 is made up of 14 amino acids. V gave up 1 base and J gave up 6 bases, with 10 bases separating them. Per germline, CDR1 KGHDR and CDR2 SFDVKD. CDR3 DNA sequence: TGTGCCACCAGTGATTTTCAGGGTTCCGATACGCAGTATTTT. It specifies CATSDFQGSDTQYF.

The chain combines TRBV19 with TRBJ2-5; TRBD2 aligns across 8 bases. Germline lookup yields CDR1 LNHDA and CDR2 SQIVND (reference sequence). The CDR3 loop spans 13 amino acids. J lost 5 bases, V lost 3 bases, and 2 bases had no gene match. CDR3 protein: CASSMTGGETQYF. The DNA for the CDR3 is TGTGCCAGTAGTATGACGGGAGGGGAGACCCAGTACTTC.

By share, this clone ranks as medium-sized (0.01 to 0.1%). V gene TRBV7-9 combines with J gene TRBJ1-1; 7 bases align to TRBD1. Germline assignment: CDR1 SEHNR and CDR2 FQNEAQ (reference sequence). V lost 8 bases to trimming and J lost 1 base; unmatched junction nucleotides: 4. The CDR3 contains 13 residues. In DNA form, the CDR3 reads TGTGCCAGCGGTTACAGGGGGAACACTGAAGCTTTCTTT. This encodes CASGYRGNTEAFF. Using reference TRBV7-9 and TRBJ1-1 for the parts outside the CDR3, the full variable domain is DTGVSQNPRHKITKRGQNVTFRCDPISEHNRLYWYRQTLGQGPEFLTYFQNEAQLEKSRLLSDRFSAERPKGSFSTLEIQRTEQGDSAMYLCASGYRGNTEAFFGQGTRLTVV.

The CDR3 is CASSLVGVRREGGDEQFF. The CDR3 DNA reads as TGCGCCAGCAGCTTGGTAGGGGTTAGGCGGGAGGGCGGCGATGAGCAGTTCTTC. The rearrangement uses TRBV5-1 and TRBJ2-1; TRBD2 matches at 9 bases. Losses at the gene ends were 0 bases for V and 8 bases for J; bases not matched to a gene: 15. The CDR3 is 18 amino acids. In germline, CDR1 is SGHRS, CDR2 YFSETQ.

V gene TRBV28 combines with J gene TRBJ2-7; the match to TRBD2 covers 7 bases. Germline CDR1 MDHEN, CDR2 SYDVKM. This CDR3 is built from 18 residues. The junction had 14 bases not matched to a gene; V was cut back by 3 bases and J by 0 bases. The CDR3: CASSFPLLLADSSYEQYF. DNA for the CDR3: TGTGCCAGCAGTTTCCCCCTCTTGCTAGCGGATAGCTCCTACGAGCAGTACTTC.

The V and J genes are TRBV5-1 and TRBJ2-1; D may be TRBD1 (5 bases). The CDR3 consists of 15 residues. In germline, CDR1 is SGHRS, CDR2 YFSETQ. V was shortened by 4 bases and J by 2 bases, with 13 bases between the two germline ends. The DNA of the CDR3 is TGCGCCAGCAGCCAGACGACAGTAACCTACAATGAGCAGTTCTTC. As protein: CASSQTTVTYNEQFF.

This chain connects TRBV3-1 (or the pseudogene TRBV3-2) to TRBJ2-1; 8 nucleotides agree with TRBD2. This CDR3 has 19 amino acids. The V segment lost 7 bases and the J segment 4 bases; nucleotides outside the gene matches: 21. Germline V gene sequence: CDR1 LGHDT, CDR2 YNNKEL (reference sequence). CDR3 nucleotides: TGTGCCAGCACCATGTCCCGGGGTGGCGGGAGGACCAGATACAATGAGCAGTTCTTC. Residues: CASTMSRGGGRTRYNEQFF.

The rearrangement links TRBV25-1 to TRBJ1-1; 8 bases map to TRBD1. The V gene's germline CDR1 is MGHDK and CDR2 SYGVNS. This CDR3 has 13 amino acids. V shed 6 bases, J shed 4 bases, and the junction held 4 bases outside the gene matches. CDR3 region: CASSQGAGTEAFF. Written as DNA, the CDR3 is TGTGCCAGCAGCCAGGGGGCAGGCACTGAAGCTTTCTTT.

The rearrangement links TRBV19 to TRBJ2-7; 10 nucleotides line up with TRBD2. The CDR3 has 17 amino acids. Trimming removed 1 base from V and 3 bases from J; junction bases left unmatched: 9. Germline V gene sequence: CDR1 LNHDA, CDR2 SQIVND (reference sequence). The chain's CDR3 is CASSIVVSTSGIYEQYF. For the CDR3, the DNA is TGTGCCAGTAGTATAGTGGTCTCTACTAGCGGGATCTACGAGCAGTACTTC.

The chain couples TRBV5-4 to TRBJ2-1; perhaps TRBD2 as D (6 bases). CDR1 SGHNT and CDR2 YYREEE come from the germline V gene (reference sequence). The length of the CDR3 is 14 residues. The germline V and J ends were trimmed by 4 bases and 5 bases, with 13 bases remaining between them. The CDR3 sequence is CASSTQSGDNEQFF. CDR3 DNA: TGTGCCAGCAGCACGCAATCGGGGGACAATGAGCAGTTCTTC.

The chain recombines TRBV7-8 with TRBJ1-6, with 7 nucleotides matching TRBD1. Germline CDR1 is SGHVS and CDR2 is FQNEAQ. The CDR3 has 15 residues. V lost 1 base and J lost 10; bases outside the gene matches: 7. The CDR3 nucleotides are TGTGCCAGCAGCTTAGGATACAGGGGTGAGTCACCCCTCCACTTT. This translates into CASSLGYRGESPLHF.

The genes are TRBV5-5 and TRBJ2-7; 9 bases are a match to TRBD2. The germline V gene has CDR1 SGHKS and CDR2 YYEKEE (reference sequence). The CDR3 has 15 residues. V lost 5 bases and J lost 1; bases outside the gene matches: 7. This CDR3 reads CASRTGTSRSYEQYF. CDR3 nucleotides: TGTGCCAGCAGGACCGGGACTAGCAGATCCTACGAGCAGTACTTC.

This sequence joins TRBV18 and TRBJ1-3, with D possibly matching TRBD1 (6 bases). Germline V lookup: CDR1 KGHSH, CDR2 LQKENI. Trimming pared 6 bases from V and 0 bases from J, leaving 15 bases between. The CDR3 runs to 16 residues. The CDR3 DNA follows: TGTGCCAGCTCGACACAGGGAGTGAGCTCTGGAAACACCATATATTTT. The encoded protein is CASSTQGVSSGNTIYF.

The chain links TRBV27 to TRBJ1-2; perhaps TRBD1 as D (5 bases). From germline, CDR1 is MNHEY and CDR2 SMNVEV (reference sequence). Trimming removed 3 bases from V and 4 bases from J, with 15 bases in between. This CDR3 contains 15 residues. CDR3 DNA: TGTGCCAGCAGTTTTGGGGGAGGAGGGACCTATGGCTACACCTTC. Amino acid sequence: CASSFGGGGTYGYTF.

This sequence joins TRBV3-1 (or the pseudogene TRBV3-2) and TRBJ2-1, with 13 bases matching TRBD2. The J segment lost 9 bases and the V segment lost 4 bases, leaving 9 bases of the junction unmatched. The CDR3 is made up of 16 amino acids. CDR1 is LGHDT, CDR2 YNNKEL, per germline (reference sequence). The CDR3 protein is CASSLGLAGVSGEQFF. CDR3 sequence (DNA): TGTGCCAGCAGCCTTGGACTAGCGGGAGTCTCAGGTGAGCAGTTCTTC.